The 28 T cell receptor beta chains listed next were all sequenced from one sample in a study of T cell repertoires in cytomegalovirus infection. TCRdb called the reads again in MiXCR, with one record for every CDR3 protein. The sample lists about 830,000 distinct CDR3 sequences, roughly 33% occurring once. These receptors are not linked to any known antigen. The sample in question was cultured CD8+ T cells from PBMCs, obtained from culture after CMV antigen stimulation. The receptors here all came from a human donor in good health (CMV status not recorded). Some clones in this sample may be carry-over from other donors' samples.

The chain uses TRBV7-2 and TRBJ2-1; D gene ambiguous. This CDR3 is built from 14 residues. Between the trimmed V and J ends, which lost 5 bases and 7 bases, there was a span of 15 bases. Per the germline V gene, CDR1 is SGHTA and CDR2 is FQGNSA. This CDR3 is CASSTPLKWNEQFF. As DNA, the CDR3 is TGTGCCAGCAGCACCCCCCTTAAGTGGAATGAGCAGTTCTTC.

This clonotype has only one observation. V and J are TRBV27 and TRBJ2-5; no firm D call. The CDR3 is made up of 11 amino acids. The V end was cut by 8 bases, the J end by 0 bases, with 4 bases between. CDR1 is MNHEY, CDR2 SMNVEV, per germline (reference sequence). The CDR3: CASQYQETQYF. The CDR3 DNA reads as TGTGCCAGCCAGTACCAAGAGACCCAGTACTTC.

Worth noting for this clonotype: One end of the junction is discordant with germline, which a read error may explain. The chain joins TRBV6-5 to TRBJ2-1; D call uncertain. Looked up from germline, CDR1 is MNHEY and CDR2 is SVGAGI. The CDR3 runs to 12 residues. The CDR3 sequence: CASSTYSGEQLF. CDR3 bases: TGTGCCAGCAGCACTTACAGTGGTGAGCAGCTCTTC.

The J gene is TRBJ2-2, the V gene TRBV27; no clear D gene. Looked up from germline, CDR1 is MNHEY and CDR2 is SMNVEV (reference sequence). The CDR3 has 12 residues. Trimming took off 8 bases at V and 3 bases at J, with 7 bases between the two ends. CDR3 sequence: CASGRYTGELFF. The CDR3 nucleotides read TGTGCCAGCGGGCGCTACACCGGGGAGCTGTTTTTT.

This clonotype was observed a few times. The chain is built from TRBV28 and TRBJ1-4; 12 bases match TRBD1. V was clipped by 5 bases and J by 7 bases; unmatched bases: 11. CDR1 is MDHEN, CDR2 SYDVKM, per germline. The CDR3 runs to 17 residues. CDR3: CASSPNRDRGLGEKLFF. DNA for the CDR3: TGTGCCAGCAGTCCGAACAGGGACAGGGGGCTTGGTGAAAAACTGTTTTTT.

This clonotype was counted only a few times. J is TRBJ2-3 and V is TRBV12-3 or TRBV12-4; D may match TRBD1 or TRBD2 (6 bases each). The CDR3 sequence is 16 residues long. V lost 4 bases, J lost 4 bases, and 18 bases lay in between. The CDR3 sequence: CASSSPGGLYPDTQYF. CDR3 DNA: TGTGCCAGCAGTTCCCCCGGGGGCCTTTACCCAGATACGCAGTATTTT.

This clonotype has just one count. Its ends do not fully match the called genes, so a read error is possible. V and J are TRBV11-1 and TRBJ2-4; D is uncertain. The CDR3 is made up of 11 amino acids. Germline V gives CDR1 SGHAT, CDR2 FQDESV (reference sequence). In DNA form, the CDR3 reads TGTGCCAGTTTTCTAAGGAGAAGGGTCGACTTC. It encodes CASFLRRRVDF.

This clonotype was counted a few times. The V call is TRBV6-1, the J call TRBJ1-5; 12 bases line up with TRBD1. Germline CDR1 reads MNHNS; CDR2 reads SASEGT. CDR3 length: 15 residues. Trimming at V came to 6 bases and at J to 4 bases, leaving 4 bases not matched to a gene. The CDR3, as DNA: TGTGCCAGCAGACTGGGACAGGGGGCAAATCAGCCCCAGCATTTT. This gives the protein CASRLGQGANQPQHF.

The table lists this clonotype with a few counts. The chain carries TRBV12-3 or TRBV12-4 and TRBJ1-2; D gene unclear. This CDR3 is built from 15 residues. Trimming cost V 1 base and J 8 bases, with 17 bases left between them. This chain's CDR3 is CASSLDMGSSRGYTF. CDR3 in DNA: TGTGCCAGCAGTTTAGACATGGGGTCGTCTCGAGGCTACACCTTC.

V usage is TRBV4-1 and J usage is TRBJ1-4; possibly TRBD1 for D (5 bases). The ends were cut back, 4 bases at V and 3 bases at J, with 18 bases in the middle. The CDR3 runs to 17 residues. From germline, CDR1 is MGHRA and CDR2 YSYEKL. The CDR3 loop is CASSPLQRGEANEKLFF. The CDR3 DNA reads TGCGCCAGCAGCCCCCTCCAACGAGGGGAGGCTAATGAAAAACTGTTTTTT.

This clonotype was picked up a small number of times. The chain carries TRBV6-2 or TRBV6-3 and TRBJ1-5, with 9 bases that match TRBD1. The J segment lost 4 bases and the V segment lost 2 bases, leaving 6 bases of the junction unmatched. The CDR3 runs 16 residues. Germline loops: CDR1 MNHEY, CDR2 SVGEGT. In nucleotides, the CDR3 is TGTGCCAGCAGTTACACCACAGGGGGCGAGAATCAGCCCCAGCATTTT. This sequence encodes CASSYTTGGENQPQHF.

Ten or more counts support this clonotype. The CDR3 is CATSEPTSTSTTGELFF. In nucleotides, the CDR3 is TGTGCCACCAGTGAGCCGACCAGCACAAGCACCACCGGGGAGCTGTTTTTT. The chain joins TRBV24-1 to TRBJ2-2; D unresolved. The V gene lost 4 bases and the J gene lost 4 bases, with 18 bases spanning the gap. This CDR3 has 17 amino acids. The germline gives CDR1 KGHDR, CDR2 SFDVKD.

The chain recombines TRBV11-2 with TRBJ1-2; possibly TRBD1 for D (5 bases). Germline V lookup: CDR1 SGHAT, CDR2 FQNNGV. The germline V and J ends were trimmed by 10 bases and 7 bases, with 13 bases remaining between them. The CDR3 totals 11 residues. The CDR3 loop reads CAIMIGGGYTF. Here the CDR3 DNA reads TGTGCCATTATGATCGGGGGTGGCTACACCTTC.

The table lists this clonotype with a few counts. The V call is TRBV7-6, the J call TRBJ1-6; 7 positions match TRBD1. Germline trimming cut 0 bases from V and 7 bases from J; bases unmatched to any gene: 9. CDR3 length: 17 amino acids. Per the germline V gene, CDR1 is SGHVS and CDR2 is FNYEAQ. CDR3 region: CASSLAPLDRDNSPLHF. For the CDR3, the DNA is TGTGCCAGCAGCTTAGCACCACTCGACAGGGACAATTCACCCCTCCACTTT.

The chain recombines TRBV20-1 with TRBJ1-1; 8 bases are shared with TRBD1. V lost 5 bases, J lost 1 base, and 6 bases stayed unmatched. This CDR3 region has 14 residues. Per the germline V gene, CDR1 is DFQATT and CDR2 is SNEGSKA (reference sequence). The CDR3 DNA sequence: TGCAGTGCTCCCTTTACAGGGGGGAACACTGAAGCTTTCTTT. It is translated as CSAPFTGGNTEAFF.

The gene calls are TRBV6-5 and TRBJ1-1; D possibly corresponds to TRBD1 (5 bases). Trimming stripped 6 bases from V and 7 bases from J, with 15 bases between. The CDR3 spans 13 residues. CDR1 MNHEY and CDR2 SVGAGI come from the germline V gene. The CDR3 reads CASRLSRVDEAFF. DNA for the CDR3: TGTGCCAGCAGACTATCCAGGGTTGATGAAGCTTTCTTT.

The genes are TRBV10-2 and TRBJ1-2; 7 bases align to TRBD1. The CDR3 has 16 amino acids. Germline-derived CDR1 and CDR2 are WSHSY and SAAADI. V gave up 0 bases and J gave up 4 bases; unmatched junction bases: 8. Written as DNA, the CDR3 is TGCGCCAGCAGTGAGTCTTGGACAGGAGTGCCCTATGGCTACACCTTC. It codes for CASSESWTGVPYGYTF.

The chain has TRBV6-5 and TRBJ2-1; perhaps TRBD1 as D (7 bases). Germline CDR1 MNHEY, CDR2 SVGAGI. Trimming left V 5 bases short and J 4 bases short, with 18 bases between. The CDR3 covers 16 residues. The CDR3 coding sequence is TGTGCCAGCAGTGGGACAGCCTTTGCGGGATACAATGAGCAGTTCTTC. Protein: CASSGTAFAGYNEQFF.

The chain carries TRBV7-8 and TRBJ1-1, with D perhaps matching TRBD1 (5 bases). CDR3 length: 15 amino acids. With 1 base removed from V and 7 bases from J, the gap between germline ends came to 16 bases. Germline CDR1 reads SGHVS; CDR2 reads FQNEAQ. This CDR3 is CASSLDRNRRNEAFF. DNA for the CDR3: TGTGCCAGCAGCTTAGACAGGAATCGACGGAATGAAGCTTTCTTT.

This clonotype was found many times. The V and J genes are TRBV6-1 and TRBJ1-6; no reliable D call. Germline loops: CDR1 MNHNS, CDR2 SASEGT. V was trimmed by 10 bases and J by 2 bases, leaving 12 bases between them. This CDR3 spans 14 amino acids. The CDR3 bases are TGTGCCACCGTGGACCGTACCTATAATTCACCCCTCCACTTT. Translation gives CATVDRTYNSPLHF.

A remark on this clonotype: Germline is not matched at one junction end, which may reflect a read error. The chain carries TRBV9 and TRBJ1-1, with D possibly TRBD1 on 5 matching bases. Germline CDR1 SGDLS, CDR2 YYNGEE. This CDR3 has 14 amino acids. CDR3 amino acids: CVSSVGDTNTEAFF. The CDR3 DNA follows: TGTGTCAGCAGCGTAGGGGATACGAACACTGAAGCTTTCTTT.

This clonotype turned up a few times. The genes are TRBV27 and TRBJ2-7, with a weak D call TRBD1 (9 bases). CDR1 and CDR2 (germline): MNHEY, SMNVEV (reference sequence). Deletions cut 6 bases from V and 5 bases from J, with 17 bases between. This CDR3 contains 14 residues. The CDR3 protein is CASRLDRGLDEQYF. CDR3 sequence (DNA): TGTGCCAGCAGACTGGACAGGGGACTAGACGAGCAGTACTTC.

This chain joins TRBV15 and TRBJ2-3; D gene ambiguous. The CDR3 loop spans 17 amino acids. The germline V gene encodes CDR1 LNHNV and CDR2 YYDKDF (reference sequence). V was shortened by 2 bases and J by 1 base, with 16 bases between the two germline ends. CDR3 sequence (DNA): TGTGCCACCAGCAGATTACCATCGTTACCCGGCACAGATACGCAGTATTTT. Its protein is CATSRLPSLPGTDTQYF.

The count of this clonotype is one. The V call is TRBV12-5, the J call TRBJ2-7, with D perhaps TRBD2 (5 bases). Germline CDR1 LGHNT, CDR2 FRNRAP. V lost 4 bases, J lost 7 bases, and 8 bases lay in between. This CDR3 region has 11 residues. The CDR3 DNA is TGTGCTAGTGGTTCGGGGATAGAGCAGTACTTC. Encoded protein: CASGSGIEQYF. Based on the CDR3 plus reference TRBV12-5 and TRBJ2-7, the full variable domain is DARVTQTPRHKVTEMGQEVTMRCQPILGHNTVFWYRQTMMQGLELLAYFRNRAPLDDSGMPKDRFSAEMPDATLATLKIQPSEPRDSAVYFCASGSGIEQYFGPGTRLTVT.

In this sample, this clonotype turned up a few times. V gene TRBV12-3 or TRBV12-4 combines with J gene TRBJ2-6; the D gene is possibly TRBD1 (6 bases). The V and J ends lost 7 bases and 0 bases respectively, with 16 bases between them. This CDR3 has 17 amino acids. In nucleotides, the CDR3 is TGTGCCAGCACTCTTACGGGACACCACTCTGGGGCCAACGTCCTGACTTTC. Residues: CASTLTGHHSGANVLTF.

The gene calls are TRBV11-2 and TRBJ2-7; D gene uncertain. The CDR3 contains 15 residues. Germline CDR1 is SGHAT and CDR2 is FQNNGV. The V gene lost 0 bases and the J gene lost 0 bases, with 9 bases spanning the gap. The CDR3 sequence: CASSLDRVSSYEQYV. The CDR3 DNA reads as TGTGCCAGCAGCTTAGATCGGGTGAGCTCCTACGAGCAGTACGTC.

The J gene is TRBJ1-2, the V gene TRBV27; no clear D. The CDR3 covers 13 residues. Trimming pared 5 bases from V and 0 bases from J, leaving 7 bases between. Germline V CDR1 and CDR2: MNHEY, SMNVEV (reference sequence). Written as DNA, the CDR3 is TGTGCCAGCAGTACGTCCTCTAACTATGGCTACACCTTC. Protein product: CASSTSSNYGYTF.

This clonotype appeared many times. The chain has TRBV7-6 and TRBJ2-7, with D possibly TRBD1 on 6 matching bases. The CDR3 is 12 amino acids. V shed 4 bases and J shed 5 bases, with 9 bases lying between them. Per the germline V gene, CDR1 is SGHVS and CDR2 is FNYEAQ. CDR3 sequence (DNA): TGTGCCAGCAGCTCTGGGGGCCACGAGCAGTACGTC. Residues: CASSSGGHEQYV.